The 32 T cell receptor beta chains below were found in one sample sequenced in a study of shared clonotypes between healthy human individuals. Data came from immunoSEQ multiplex PCR; TCRdb stores just in-frame clones and leaves some out. The profile shows some 2,000,000 clones, about 95% of them singletons. Terminally differentiated effector memory CD45RA+ cells were excluded from the naive CD8 cells, which were CD45RO-negative and positively selected for CCR7. The source material was naive CD8+ T cells sorted from blood. Receptors originate from a man aged 18 to 30 in good health.

The chain is built from TRBV7-9 and TRBJ1-5; D uncertain. The length of the CDR3 is 16 residues. Trimming took 1 base from V and 7 from J, leaving 17 bases between them. Germline assignment: CDR1 SEHNR and CDR2 FQNEAQ (reference sequence). In nucleotides, the CDR3 is TGTGCCAGCAGCTTAGAGCTAGGGTCAGGAAACCAGCCCCAGCATTTT. Protein sequence: CASSLELGSGNQPQHF.

The rearrangement uses TRBV27 and TRBJ2-3; 7 nucleotides line up with TRBD1. V shed 7 bases, J shed 0 bases, and the junction held 7 bases outside the gene matches. Per germline, CDR1 MNHEY and CDR2 SMNVEV (reference sequence). The CDR3 sequence is 15 residues long. For the CDR3, the DNA is TGTGCCAGCACCCAGACAGGGCTAAGCACAGATACGCAGTATTTT. This codes for CASTQTGLSTDTQYF.

The CDR3 reads CASSALAGEADEQFF. The CDR3 bases are TGTGCCAGCAGCGCACTAGCGGGAGAAGCGGATGAGCAGTTCTTC. J is TRBJ2-1 and V is TRBV5-5, with 11 bases matching TRBD2. This CDR3 has 15 residues. V was clipped by 4 bases and J by 8 bases; unmatched bases: 8. CDR1 is SGHKS, CDR2 YYEKEE, per germline (reference sequence).

The J gene is TRBJ2-3, the V gene TRBV5-4; tentative D call: TRBD2 (6 bases). Trimming removed 4 bases at V and 2 bases at J, with 11 bases between. The CDR3 sequence is 14 residues long. Germline V CDR1 and CDR2: SGHNT, YYREEE (reference sequence). CDR3 in amino acids: CASSAAGPTDTQYF. The DNA of the CDR3 is TGTGCCAGCAGCGCAGCGGGCCCCACAGATACGCAGTATTTT.

The chain links TRBV5-1 to TRBJ2-7, with unresolved D. This CDR3 is 14 amino acids long. Trimming pared 3 bases from V and 2 bases from J, leaving 12 bases between. Germline CDR1 reads SGHRS; CDR2 reads YFSETQ. In DNA form, the CDR3 reads TGCGCCAGCAGCTATAGTAGTGGGGCCTACGAGCAGTACTTC. This sequence encodes CASSYSSGAYEQYF.

This chain connects TRBV14 to TRBJ2-1, with 9 nucleotides matching TRBD2. The V gene end was trimmed by 5 bases and the J gene end by 6 bases; junction bases not matched to a gene: 8. The CDR3 extends over 15 amino acids. CDR1 and CDR2 from the germline V gene are SGHDN and FVKESK. CDR3 DNA: TGTGCCAGCAGCTTATGGACTAGCGTTCCCAATGAGCAGTTCTTC. It yields the protein CASSLWTSVPNEQFF.

The chain is built from TRBV5-6 and TRBJ1-5, with 7 nucleotides matching TRBD1. This CDR3 region has 16 residues. Germline CDR1 is SGHDT and CDR2 is YYEEEE. J gave up 2 bases and V 0 bases, and 5 bases lay outside the gene matches. DNA of the CDR3: TGTGCCAGCAGCTTGGCCTCAGGGGGTGGCAATCAGCCCCAGCATTTT. This codes for CASSLASGGGNQPQHF.

The genes are TRBV7-6 and TRBJ2-3, with TRBD2 matching 7 bases. Germline trimming cut 5 bases from V and 0 bases from J; bases unmatched to any gene: 5. CDR3 length equals 15 residues. Per germline, CDR1 SGHVS and CDR2 FNYEAQ. The CDR3 DNA sequence: TGTGCCAGCAGCCCACGAGCGGGGAGCACAGATACGCAGTATTTT. This gives the protein CASSPRAGSTDTQYF.

The chain employs TRBV13 and TRBJ2-1; D might be TRBD1 or TRBD2, each matching 5 bases. The CDR3 sequence is 13 residues long. Between the trimmed V and J ends, which lost 3 bases and 12 bases, there was a span of 15 bases. Germline assignment: CDR1 PRHDT and CDR2 FYEKMQ (reference sequence). CDR3 bases: TGTGCCAGCAGCTTGGGGACGCAGGTGGTGCAGTTCTTC. Translating gives CASSLGTQVVQFF.

DNA for the CDR3: TGTGCCAGCAGTGAAGGGGGTTGGGACACTGAAGCTTTCTTT. Translated, it gives CASSEGGWDTEAFF. The J gene is TRBJ1-1, the V gene TRBV2; D is ambiguous. Trimming removed 1 base at V and 3 bases at J, with 9 bases between. The CDR3 has 14 amino acids. Germline V gene sequence: CDR1 SNHLY, CDR2 FYNNEI.

Notes on this clone: The same CDR3 arises from other DNA sequences in this sample as well. V usage is TRBV11-2 and J usage is TRBJ1-1; the match to TRBD1 covers 8 bases. Per germline, CDR1 SGHAT and CDR2 FQNNGV. The CDR3 totals 16 residues. The junction had 5 bases not matched to a gene; V was cut back by 1 base and J by 1 base. This CDR3 is CASSLGPGTGNTEAFF. The CDR3 DNA reads as TGTGCCAGCAGCTTAGGTCCCGGGACAGGGAACACTGAAGCTTTCTTT.

The V call is TRBV27, the J call TRBJ2-7; D is unresolved. Looked up from germline, CDR1 is MNHEY and CDR2 is SMNVEV (reference sequence). The CDR3 spans 12 residues. Trimming removed 2 bases at V and 7 bases at J, with 9 bases between. As DNA, the CDR3 is TGTGCCAGCAGTTTAGGGTTGGGAGAGCAGTACTTC. Protein: CASSLGLGEQYF.

This chain uses TRBV29-1 with TRBJ2-7; D is perhaps TRBD1 (6 bases). Germline loops: CDR1 SQVTM, CDR2 ANQGSEA. This CDR3 contains 12 residues. V shed 4 bases and J shed 4 bases, with 11 bases lying between them. The chain's CDR3 is CSVAQGEYEQYF. The DNA for the CDR3 is TGCAGCGTTGCACAGGGCGAATACGAGCAGTACTTC.

J is TRBJ1-1 and V is TRBV29-1; 8 nucleotides align to TRBD1. This CDR3 has 13 residues. Trimming cost V 4 bases and J 5 bases; bases outside gene matches: 6. Germline V gene lookup returns CDR1 SQVTM and CDR2 ANQGSEA. The DNA of the CDR3 is TGCAGCGTTGGTGGGGACAGGAGGACTGAAGCTTTCTTT. This gives the protein CSVGGDRRTEAFF.

The rearrangement links TRBV5-4 to TRBJ2-7; tentative D call: TRBD1 (7 bases). CDR3 length: 16 residues. Germline assignment: CDR1 SGHNT and CDR2 YYREEE (reference sequence). V lost 6 bases and J lost 4, with 23 bases in between. The CDR3 nucleotides read TGTGCCAGCACCACCGAGGAGGGGGCGAATAGGTACGAGCAGTACTTC. Translating gives CASTTEEGANRYEQYF. The full variable domain, with the rest looked up from reference TRBV5-4 and TRBJ2-7, is ETGVTQSPTHLIKTRGQQVTLRCSSQSGHNTVSWYQQALGQGPQFIFQYYREEENGRGNFPPRFSGLQFPNYSSELNVNALELDDSALYLCASTTEEGANRYEQYFGPGTRLTVT.

The chain is built from TRBV30 and TRBJ1-1; no reliable D call. CDR1 GTSNPN and CDR2 SVGIG come from the germline V gene (reference sequence). Trimming removed 2 bases at V and 8 bases at J, with 15 bases between. This CDR3 spans 13 amino acids. CDR3 coding DNA: TGTGCCTGGAGTATAGAGGGATCGCAGGAAGCTTTCTTT. Translated, it gives CAWSIEGSQEAFF.

The chain joins TRBV21-1 to TRBJ1-1. TRBV21-1 is deemed a pseudogene. The CDR3 is made up of 14 amino acids. CDR3 bases: TGTGCCAGCAGCAAGCGACTCGAGAACACTGAAGCTTTCTTT. Translating gives CASSKRLENTEAFF.

The rearrangement links TRBV28 to TRBJ1-1; TRBD1 matches 7 bases. CDR1 and CDR2 (germline): MDHEN, SYDVKM. The ends lost 6 bases at V and 0 bases at J; junction bases unmatched: 4. This CDR3 spans 14 amino acids. The chain's CDR3 is CASSPGQLNTEAFF. The CDR3 DNA reads TGTGCCAGCAGCCCGGGACAGCTGAACACTGAAGCTTTCTTT.

V is TRBV27 and J is TRBJ1-2; D is undetermined. Trimming removed 2 bases from V and 5 bases from J, with 9 bases in between. The germline CDR1 and CDR2 sequences are MNHEY and SMNVEV (reference sequence). The CDR3 has 13 residues. CDR3 in amino acids: CASSLRKEYGYTF. The DNA of the CDR3 is TGTGCCAGCAGTTTACGGAAGGAGTATGGCTACACCTTC.

V and J are TRBV23-1 and TRBJ2-7, with D uncertain. TRBV23-1 is filed as an ORF, its function uncertain. The CDR3 spans 19 residues. V lost 2 bases and J lost 4, with 27 bases in between. Written as DNA, the CDR3 is TGCGCCAGCAGTCAAATACCCCCTTCGAAGTCTGGGCGGCGGTACGAGCAGTACTTC. Translating it yields CASSQIPPSKSGRRYEQYF.

The chain employs TRBV6-1 and TRBJ2-2; D not resolved. The CDR3 sequence is 16 residues long. V gave up 2 bases and J gave up 0 bases, with 10 bases separating them. CDR1 and CDR2 from the germline V gene are MNHNS and SASEGT. The DNA for the CDR3 is TGTGCCAGCAGTGAATGGCCCTTTCCGAACACCGGGGAGCTGTTTTTT. It yields the protein CASSEWPFPNTGELFF.

The chain has TRBV10-3 and TRBJ2-5; no clear D gene. This CDR3 has 13 amino acids. Germline V gene data show CDR1 as ENHRY and CDR2 as SYGVKD. V lost 6 bases to trimming and J lost 0 bases, with 8 bases between them. The CDR3 bases are TGTGCCATCAGCAGCGTAAACCAAGAGACCCAGTACTTC. It translates to CAISSVNQETQYF.

The chain has TRBV9 and TRBJ2-7, with 12 bases that match TRBD2. CDR1 and CDR2 (germline): SGDLS, YYNGEE. The CDR3 consists of 14 residues. J gave up 7 bases and V 5 bases, and 7 bases lay outside the gene matches. The CDR3 DNA is TGTGCCAGCAGTTCGGGACTAGCGGGTTGGGAGCAGTACTTC. It yields the protein CASSSGLAGWEQYF.

The chain joins TRBV28 to TRBJ2-7, with a tentative D call TRBD1 (6 bases). CDR1 and CDR2 from the germline V gene are MDHEN and SYDVKM. This CDR3 region has 14 residues. Trimming removed 2 bases from V and 4 bases from J, with 12 bases in between. The CDR3 loop reads CASSLRGQRYEQYF. The CDR3 DNA is TGTGCCAGCAGTTTACGCGGACAGAGATACGAGCAGTACTTC.

The rearrangement joins TRBV9 to TRBJ2-4, with 14 bases aligning to TRBD2. Trimming took 3 bases from V and 0 from J; bases not matched to a gene: 5. From germline, CDR1 is SGDLS and CDR2 YYNGEE. CDR3 length: 18 amino acids. The CDR3, as DNA: TGTGCCAGCAGCGCCGGGACTAGCGGGGGCCTAGCCAAAAACATTCAGTACTTC. Translating it yields CASSAGTSGGLAKNIQYF.

The chain uses TRBV5-4 and TRBJ2-5; D is uncertain. The V end was cut by 7 bases, the J end by 2 bases, with 18 bases between. The CDR3 spans 15 residues. Germline V lookup: CDR1 SGHNT, CDR2 YYREEE (reference sequence). CDR3 sequence reads: CASYPNAASQETQYF. CDR3 nucleotides: TGTGCCAGCTATCCAAACGCCGCATCTCAAGAGACCCAGTACTTC.

The chain has TRBV5-4 and TRBJ2-3; 8 bases are shared with TRBD2. Germline V lookup: CDR1 SGHNT, CDR2 YYREEE (reference sequence). The CDR3 is made up of 17 amino acids. The V gene end was trimmed by 0 bases and the J gene end by 1 base; junction bases not matched to a gene: 7. The CDR3 nucleotides are TGTGCCAGCAGCTTGGGGGACCGGGGGGGCGGCACAGATACGCAGTATTTT. Protein sequence: CASSLGDRGGGTDTQYF.

Details on this clone: Other DNA sequences from this sample encode an identical CDR3 as well. This chain uses TRBV6-5 with TRBJ1-2; 9 nucleotides line up with TRBD1. The CDR3 has 14 amino acids. Per the germline V gene, CDR1 is MNHEY and CDR2 is SVGAGI. Trimming cost V 0 bases and J 5 bases; bases outside gene matches: 1. Here the CDR3 DNA reads TGTGCCAGCAGTTACTCGGGACAGGGTTATGGCTACACCTTC. This sequence encodes CASSYSGQGYGYTF.

The rearrangement links TRBV27 to TRBJ2-1; D is uncertain. Trimming pared 1 base from V and 9 bases from J, leaving 4 bases between. Germline CDR1 is MNHEY and CDR2 is SMNVEV (reference sequence). This CDR3 has 11 amino acids. The CDR3 coding sequence is TGTGCCAGCAGTTTATGGGGTGAGCAGTTCTTC. Translating gives CASSLWGEQFF.

The rearrangement joins TRBV7-9 to TRBJ2-2; D gene ambiguous. In germline, CDR1 is SEHNR, CDR2 FQNEAQ (reference sequence). The V and J ends lost 2 bases and 4 bases respectively, with 17 bases between them. The CDR3 has 17 amino acids. CDR3: CASSLMGQEIRTGELFF. CDR3 sequence (DNA): TGTGCCAGCAGCTTAATGGGTCAGGAGATACGCACCGGGGAGCTGTTTTTT.

The chain joins TRBV25-1 to TRBJ2-7; perhaps TRBD2 as D (5 bases). The CDR3 loop spans 13 amino acids. V lost 6 bases to trimming and J lost 1 base, with 10 bases between them. The germline V gene encodes CDR1 MGHDK and CDR2 SYGVNS. Here the CDR3 reads CASRTDWSYEQYF. In nucleotides, the CDR3 is TGTGCCAGCAGGACGGACTGGTCCTACGAGCAGTACTTC.

This clone was counted once. The J gene is TRBJ2-5, the V gene TRBV30; D uncertain. The last part of the DNA fits TRBJ2-7 better; the J call may be wrong. Germline V lookup: CDR1 GTSNPN, CDR2 SVGIG (reference sequence). This CDR3 contains 15 residues. CDR3 sequence reads: CAWRGGDFPSYEQYF. In DNA, the CDR3 is TGTGCCTGGAGAGGTGGAGATTTTCCTTCCTACGAGCAGTACTTC.